This passage covers 17 T cell receptor beta chains from one sample sequenced in a study of blood T cells in healthy people across ages. Then a second PCR, running about 7 to 11 cycles, was carried out with a sample-barcoded 5' primer and a J-beta primer mix. TCRdb called the 5' RACE reads again in MiXCR, with one record for every CDR3 protein. The sample comprises 1.5 million to 2 million distinct CDR3 sequences, approximately 30% of which are singletons, and 7% to 9% rests with the top ten. The sequencing sample was made of blood. These receptors were collected from a woman aged 25 to 39 in good health.

This clonotype was observed a few times. The rearrangement uses TRBV7-2 and TRBJ2-1, with D unclear. Trimming cost V 1 base and J 11 bases, with 12 bases left between them. CDR3 length: 13 amino acids. Looked up from germline, CDR1 is SGHTA and CDR2 is FQGNSA. The CDR3 DNA reads TGTGCCAGCAGCTTAGGCGGCTTCGATAAGCAGTTCTTC. Protein: CASSLGGFDKQFF.

V gene TRBV5-1 combines with J gene TRBJ1-1; 9 nucleotides align to TRBD1. This CDR3 region has 14 residues. Germline-derived CDR1 and CDR2 are SGHRS and YFSETQ. With V trimmed by 6 bases and J by 4 bases, 7 bases remained unmatched. The CDR3 sequence: CASIRDRVSTEAFF. The CDR3 DNA reads TGCGCCAGCATCCGGGACAGGGTTTCCACTGAAGCTTTCTTT.

The chain's CDR3 is CASSRPGNYYEQYF. The CDR3, as DNA: TGTGCCAGCAGCAGACCCGGAAATTACTACGAGCAGTACTTC. The chain carries TRBV21-1 and TRBJ2-7; the DNA was not compared with TRBD1, the D call given in the table. TRBV21-1 is reported as a pseudogene. CDR3 size: 14 residues.

On this clonotype itself: A much larger clone differs by one base, so this may be a read error. V is TRBV7-2 and J is TRBJ2-7, with D possibly matching TRBD2 (6 bases). Germline V gene sequence: CDR1 SGHTA, CDR2 FQGNSA. The CDR3 runs 14 residues. This CDR3 is CASSLRDFSCEQYF. DNA of the CDR3: TGTGCCAGCAGCCTCCGGGACTTTTCCTGCGAGCAGTACTTC. The full variable domain, rest sourced from reference TRBV7-2 and TRBJ2-7, is GAGVSQSPSNKVTEKGKDVELRCDPISGHTALYWYRQSLGQGLEFLIYFQGNSAPDKSGLPSDRFSAERTGGSVSTLTIQRTQQEDSAVYLCASSLRDFSCEQYFGPGTRLTVT.

Only a few counts were recorded for this clonotype. The chain uses TRBV3-1 and TRBJ2-7; perhaps TRBD1 as D (5 bases). Trimming removed 4 bases at V and 6 bases at J, with 16 bases between. This CDR3 is built from 14 residues. Germline assignment: CDR1 LGHDT and CDR2 YNNKEL (reference sequence). The CDR3 region is CASSRLDSSTEQYF. CDR3 nucleotides: TGTGCCAGCAGCCGCCTCGACAGTTCCACCGAGCAGTACTTC.

This clonotype was detected only a few times. The genes are TRBV6-2 or TRBV6-3 and TRBJ1-1, with a tentative D call TRBD1 (5 bases). The CDR3 runs to 12 residues. Germline V lookup: CDR1 MNHEY, CDR2 SVGEGT. Deletions cut 6 bases from V and 7 bases from J, with 12 bases between. CDR3 protein: CASSYPGVEAFF. The CDR3 DNA is TGTGCCAGCAGCTACCCGGGGGTTGAAGCTTTCTTT.

The J gene is TRBJ2-7, the V gene TRBV29-1; D gene unclear. With 5 bases removed from V and 4 bases from J, the gap between germline ends came to 21 bases. CDR3 length: 15 residues. Germline V gives CDR1 SQVTM, CDR2 ANQGSEA. The CDR3 DNA is TGCAGCGTTACCTTCGGTCAGAACCCAAGTTACGAGCAGTACTTC. The encoded protein is CSVTFGQNPSYEQYF.

This clonotype was observed many times. The CDR3 sequence: CSVEFRTGGRYGYTF. CDR3 DNA sequence: TGCAGCGTTGAATTCCGGACAGGGGGCCGGTATGGCTACACCTTC. V is TRBV29-1 and J is TRBJ1-2, with 11 positions matching TRBD1. Germline V CDR1 and CDR2: SQVTM, ANQGSEA. With 2 bases clipped from V and 5 bases from J, the junction kept 7 bases outside the gene matches. The CDR3 is 15 amino acids.

This clonotype was observed a few times. The V and J genes are TRBV29-1 and TRBJ2-3; TRBD1 agrees at 7 bases. CDR3 length equals 16 residues. Looked up from germline, CDR1 is SQVTM and CDR2 is ANQGSEA. The ends lost 0 bases at V and 3 bases at J; junction bases unmatched: 9. The CDR3 loop is CSVEDQYRGQTDTQYF. For the CDR3, the DNA is TGCAGCGTTGAAGATCAGTATCGGGGACAGACAGATACGCAGTATTTT.

This clonotype was seen more than once but under ten times. The V and J genes are TRBV5-1 and TRBJ2-5, with D possibly called TRBD1 or TRBD2 (6 bases each). Trimming left V 4 bases short and J 11 bases short, with 21 bases between. Germline assignment: CDR1 SGHRS and CDR2 YFSETQ. The CDR3 is made up of 14 amino acids. The CDR3 DNA is TGCGCCAGCAGCACGCGGGACATACCGGGAGAGCAGTACTTC. This gives the protein CASSTRDIPGEQYF.

The chain employs TRBV7-9 and TRBJ2-1; D is undetermined. The CDR3 spans 12 residues. Trimming took 2 bases from V and 14 from J, leaving 13 bases between them. Germline CDR1 reads SEHNR; CDR2 reads FQNEAQ (reference sequence). DNA of the CDR3: TGTGCCAGCAGCTTATATGCCTCCCAGGAGTTCTTC. It specifies CASSLYASQEFF.

This clonotype showed up just a few times. CDR3 loop: CASSEATSGRYEQYF. Here the CDR3 DNA reads TGTGCCAGCAGTGAAGCCACTAGCGGGAGATACGAGCAGTACTTC. The chain joins TRBV6-1 to TRBJ2-7; 11 positions match TRBD2. This CDR3 has 15 amino acids. CDR1 MNHNS and CDR2 SASEGT come from the germline V gene. V shed 0 bases, J shed 4 bases, and the junction held 2 bases outside the gene matches.

The chain employs TRBV5-5 and TRBJ2-7; 9 bases map to TRBD1. With V trimmed by 4 bases and J by 1 base, 9 bases remained unmatched. Germline V gives CDR1 SGHKS, CDR2 YYEKEE (reference sequence). The length of the CDR3 is 16 residues. The CDR3 DNA reads TGTGCCAGCAGCGGGCCCGGGACAGGGTGGTCCTACGAGCAGTACTTC. As protein: CASSGPGTGWSYEQYF. Full variable domain (missing parts from reference TRBV5-5 and TRBJ2-7): DAGVTQSPTHLIKTRGQQVTLRCSPISGHKSVSWYQQVLGQGPQFIFQYYEKEERGRGNFPDRFSARQFPNYSSELNVNALLLGDSALYLCASSGPGTGWSYEQYFGPGTRLTVT.

This rearrangement joins TRBV29-1 to TRBJ1-4; D remains unclear. The CDR3 length is 14 residues. Trimming pared 4 bases from V and 2 bases from J, leaving 11 bases between. The germline V gene encodes CDR1 SQVTM and CDR2 ANQGSEA. CDR3 DNA: TGCAGCGTTGGAGCAGAGGCGACTAATGAAAAACTGTTTTTT. Residues: CSVGAEATNEKLFF. The full variable domain, with the rest looked up from reference TRBV29-1 and TRBJ1-4, is SAVISQKPSRDICQRGTSLTIQCQVDSQVTMMFWYRQQPGQSLTLIATANQGSEATYESGFVIDKFPISRPNLTFSTLTVSNMSPEDSSIYLCSVGAEATNEKLFFGSGTQLSVL.

Concerning this clonotype: An end of the junction does not agree with germline; a read error may underlie this. This rearrangement joins TRBV24-1 to TRBJ2-4; 7 nucleotides match TRBD1. CDR3 length equals 15 residues. Germline loops: CDR1 KGHDR, CDR2 SFDVKD. CDR3 nucleotide sequence: TGTGTCACCAGTGACCGGGACAGCACGACCAATGAGCAGTACTTC. It translates to CVTSDRDSTTNEQYF.

Notes on this clonotype: This sequence may be a read error, since a much larger clone differs from it by one base. The CDR3 loop reads CASSQAGEETQFF. CDR3 DNA sequence: TGTGCCAGCAGCCAGGCGGGGGAAGAGACCCAGTTCTTC. The chain joins TRBV3-1 to TRBJ2-1; 7 nucleotides align to TRBD2. The CDR3 covers 13 residues. Germline V gives CDR1 LGHDT, CDR2 YNNKEL (reference sequence). With V trimmed by 3 bases and J by 13 bases, 9 bases remained unmatched.

Only a few counts were recorded for this clonotype. This chain uses TRBV7-2 with TRBJ1-3, with unresolved D. V lost 2 bases and J lost 0, with 14 bases in between. This CDR3 comprises 17 residues. Germline V gene lookup returns CDR1 SGHTA and CDR2 FQGNSA. The chain's CDR3 is CASSLYSGIGSGNTIYF. The CDR3 DNA reads TGTGCCAGCAGCTTATATAGCGGCATCGGCTCTGGAAACACCATATATTTT.